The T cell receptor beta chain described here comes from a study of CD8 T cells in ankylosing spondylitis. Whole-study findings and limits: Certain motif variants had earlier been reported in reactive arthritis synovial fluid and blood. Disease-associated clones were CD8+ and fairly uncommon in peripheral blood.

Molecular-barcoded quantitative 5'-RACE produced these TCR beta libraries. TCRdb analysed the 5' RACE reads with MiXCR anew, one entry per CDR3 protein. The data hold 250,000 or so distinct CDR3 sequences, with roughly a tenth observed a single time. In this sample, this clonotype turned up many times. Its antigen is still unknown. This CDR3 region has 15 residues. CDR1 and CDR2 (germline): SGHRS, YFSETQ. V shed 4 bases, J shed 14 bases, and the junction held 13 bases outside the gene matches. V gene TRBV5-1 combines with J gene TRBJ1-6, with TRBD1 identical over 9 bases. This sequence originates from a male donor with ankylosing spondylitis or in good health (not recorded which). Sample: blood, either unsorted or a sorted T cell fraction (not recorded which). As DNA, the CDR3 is TGCGCCAGCAGCCTTGACGACCGGGACAGGGAAGCCCTCCACTTT. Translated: CASSLDDRDREALHF.